This TCR beta chain was sequenced during a study of T-cell memory formation after mild COVID-19. From germline, CDR1 is DFQATT and CDR2 SNEGSKA (reference sequence). Trimming stripped 1 base from V and 5 bases from J, with 9 bases between. The CDR3 is 13 residues long. Study findings and constraints: There was a balanced CD4/CD8 profile in clones contracting day 15 to 85, and later expanders leaned CD4+.

A single record per CDR3 protein comes from TCRdb applying MiXCR to the 5' RACE reads. Among 45,000 to 65,000 distinct CDR3 sequences listed, roughly 9.5% were seen once. About this clonotype: The antigen is undetermined.

Specimen: PBMCs or a T cell subset sorted from them (not recorded which). The rearrangement uses TRBV20-1 and TRBJ1-5; D uncertain. The receptor was isolated from a man between 18 and 35 years old who had mild COVID-19 (a few samples of this study predate the infection). Cell type and time point are not known. The CDR3 nucleotides read TGCAGTGCTAGAGTCGGGAGGGATCAGCCCCAGCATTTT. This sequence encodes CSARVGRDQPQHF.